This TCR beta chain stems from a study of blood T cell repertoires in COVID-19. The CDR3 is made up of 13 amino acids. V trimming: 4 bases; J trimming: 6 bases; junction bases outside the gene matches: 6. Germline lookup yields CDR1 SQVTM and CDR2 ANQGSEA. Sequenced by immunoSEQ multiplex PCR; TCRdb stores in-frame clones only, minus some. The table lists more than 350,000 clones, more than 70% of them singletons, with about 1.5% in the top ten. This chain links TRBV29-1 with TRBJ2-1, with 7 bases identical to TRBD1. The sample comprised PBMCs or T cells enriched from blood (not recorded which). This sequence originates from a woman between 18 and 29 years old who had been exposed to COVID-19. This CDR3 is CSVGYWDSNEQFF. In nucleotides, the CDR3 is TGCAGCGTTGGATACTGGGACAGCAATGAGCAGTTCTTC.